A selection of T cell receptor beta chains follows, all from one sample in a study of cytomegalovirus exposure and HLA in healthy donors. The method was immunoSEQ multiplex PCR; TCRdb's version includes in-frame clones alone and lacks a portion of them. The table shows about 150,000 clones, with approximately 86% occurring only once. The material sequenced was PBMCs. The receptors here all came from a man between 18 and 35 years old in good health and CMV-seropositive. Each CDR3 is given with its conserved first and last residue. D genes are given only for firm matches. Where a row states a size, it is once, few, many or the class of an expanded clone; other rows omit it.

>TRBV5-1|.|once|TRBJ2-1
CASSRGANNEQFF
TGCGCCAGCAGCCGGGGGGCCAACAATGAGCAGTTCTTC
>TRBV6-5|.|.|TRBJ1-1
CASRLTGNTEAFF
TGTGCCAGCAGACTAACAGGGAACACTGAAGCTTTCTTT
>TRBV9|.|.|TRBJ1-1
CASSVDGTREAFF
TGTGCCAGCAGCGTAGATGGCACCCGCGAAGCTTTCTTT
>TRBV2|.|.|TRBJ1-1
CASSPDSPEAFF
TGTGCCAGCAGTCCCGACAGCCCTGAAGCTTTCTTT
>TRBV7-8|.|.|TRBJ1-2
CASFRANYGYTF
TGTGCCAGCTTCAGGGCTAACTATGGCTACACCTTC
>TRBV7-2|.|.|TRBJ2-7
CASSYGPGDPLGEQYF
TGTGCCAGCAGCTATGGACCAGGGGACCCCCTCGGCGAGCAGTACTTC
>TRBV5-1|TRBD2|once|TRBJ2-1
CASSLDLAAHNEQFF
TGCGCCAGCAGCTTGGACCTAGCGGCACACAATGAGCAGTTCTTC
>TRBV6-5|TRBD1|.|TRBJ2-7
CASSSRQGPPVGEQYF
TGTGCCAGCAGTTCTCGACAGGGTCCCCCCGTCGGCGAGCAGTACTTC
>TRBV25-1|.|.|TRBJ1-2
CASSEGGALDGYTF
TGTGCCAGCAGCGAGGGAGGGGCCTTGGATGGCTACACCTTC
>TRBV9|.|.|TRBJ2-3
CASSSPDTQYF
TGTGCCAGCAGTAGTCCCGATACGCAGTATTTT
>TRBV5-4|TRBD2|.|TRBJ2-7
CASSLAPAGAYEQYF
TGTGCCAGCAGCTTGGCCCCAGCGGGGGCCTACGAGCAGTACTTC
>TRBV7-9|.|.|TRBJ2-7
CASSFMLTSGRSSSYEQYF
TGTGCCAGCAGCTTTATGTTAACGTCTGGCAGGTCGAGCTCCTACGAGCAGTACTTC
>TRBV7-9|.|.|TRBJ2-1
CASSSRGSQGYNEQFF
TGTGCCAGCAGCTCGAGGGGGAGTCAAGGGTACAATGAGCAGTTCTTC
>TRBV6-4|.|.|TRBJ2-1
CASSDSGREQFF
TGTGCCAGCAGTGACTCTGGCCGTGAGCAGTTCTTC
>TRBV5-1|.|few|TRBJ2-7
CASSWTDSSYEQYF
TGCGCCAGCAGTTGGACGGACAGCTCCTACGAGCAGTACTTC
>TRBV7-2|.|.|TRBJ1-1
CASSLMGQKAFF
TGTGCCAGCAGCTTAATGGGGCAGAAAGCTTTCTTT